Listed below are T cell receptor beta chains from one sample, sequenced in a study of blood T cell repertoires in COVID-19. The protocol was immunoSEQ multiplex PCR, while the TCRdb copy is restricted to in-frame clones and leaves out a portion. Of about 100,000 clones listed, more than 85% are singletons. The material sequenced was peripheral blood. These receptors were collected from a man aged 55 to 69 with acute or convalescent COVID-19. Both conserved end residues are part of each CDR3. D genes are given only for firm matches. Size values are once, few and many counts, or a class for expanded clones, and some rows have none.

J gene,V gene,CDR3 length,clone size,D gene,CDR3 DNA,CDR3 protein
TRBJ2-7,TRBV6-5,14,.,.,TGTGCCACAGGGGCACTTGTGAGCTCCTACGAGCAGTACTTC,CATGALVSSYEQYF
TRBJ2-3,TRBV5-1,15,.,.,TGCGCCAGCAGCTTGGGCAGGCCCCCCACAGATACGCAGTATTTT,CASSLGRPPTDTQYF
TRBJ1-1,TRBV28,11,.,.,TGTGCCAGCAGGGGCAAGCCTGAAGCTTTCTTT,CASRGKPEAFF
TRBJ2-2,TRBV5-8,14,.,.,TGTGCCAGCAGCTTGGTTACAGGAGCCGGGGAGCTGTTTTTT,CASSLVTGAGELFF
TRBJ1-5,TRBV29-1,13,.,.,TGCAGCGTTGCAGGGGTTGACAATCAGCCCCAGCATTTT,CSVAGVDNQPQHF
TRBJ2-7,TRBV29-1,15,.,.,TGCAGCGTTGAAGGCGGGGAGCGAACGTCCTACGAGCAGTACTTC,CSVEGGERTSYEQYF
TRBJ1-2,TRBV3-1/TRBV3-2,13,.,.,TGTGCCAGCAGCCCGGGAGCTCTCTATGGCTACACCTTC,CASSPGALYGYTF
TRBJ1-6,TRBV7-9,14,.,TRBD1,TGTGCCAGCAGCTTAGGACAGGGGGTTTCACCCCTCCACTTT,CASSLGQGVSPLHF
TRBJ2-1,TRBV5-1,14,.,.,TGCGCCAGCAGCTTGTTACAGTCCAGCAATGAGCAGTTCTTC,CASSLLQSSNEQFF
TRBJ2-7,TRBV5-1,13,once,TRBD1,TGCGCCAGCAGCTCCGGACAGGGCTACGAGCAGTACTTC,CASSSGQGYEQYF
TRBJ1-1,TRBV7-8,15,.,TRBD1,TGTGCCAGCAGCGCCCGGGACAGGGGAGGTACTGAAGCTTTCTTT,CASSARDRGGTEAFF
TRBJ1-3,TRBV3-1/TRBV3-2,13,.,.,TGTGCCAGCAGCCTTGTAGCTGGAAACACCATATATTTT,CASSLVAGNTIYF
TRBJ1-2,TRBV6-4,15,.,TRBD1,TGTGCCAGCAGTGACTTGGGACAGGGGAGGGATGGCTACACCTTC,CASSDLGQGRDGYTF
TRBJ2-2,TRBV11-3,13,.,.,TGTGCCAGCAGCGGCAGGGCCACCGGGGAGCTGTTTTTT,CASSGRATGELFF
TRBJ2-3,TRBV10-1,15,.,TRBD2,TGCGCCAGCAGTAGCCGGGGACTAGCGGCAGATACGCAGTATTTT,CASSSRGLAADTQYF
TRBJ1-4,TRBV18,14,.,TRBD1,TGTGCCAGCTCACCGGGACAGGGAAGGGAAAAACTGTTTTTT,CASSPGQGREKLFF
TRBJ1-2,TRBV29-1,13,.,TRBD1,TGCAGCGTTGGACAGGGGGACGGAGTTGGCTACACCTTC,CSVGQGDGVGYTF
TRBJ2-1,TRBV29-1,14,.,TRBD2,TGCAGCGTCTCCGGGACTAGCGGGTCGAATGAGCAGTTCTTC,CSVSGTSGSNEQFF
TRBJ2-4,TRBV7-2,16,.,TRBD1,TGTGCCAGCAGCTTAGCAGGGACAGGAGGGGGGAACATTCAGTACTTC,CASSLAGTGGGNIQYF
TRBJ2-2,TRBV2,16,.,TRBD2,TGTGCCAGCAGTGAACCTCGCGGGAGGAACACCGGGGAGCTGTTTTTT,CASSEPRGRNTGELFF
TRBJ2-1,TRBV18,16,once,TRBD2,TGTGCCAGCTCACCACTAGCGGGAGCCTCCCACAATGAGCAGTTCTTC,CASSPLAGASHNEQFF
TRBJ1-6,TRBV30,16,.,.,TGTGCCTGGAGTCCTAGCTCGAGCTCCTATAATTCACCCCTCCACTTT,CAWSPSSSSYNSPLHF
TRBJ2-1,TRBV25-1,15,once,TRBD2,TGTGCCAGCGGGAAGACTAGCGGGAGGAACAATGAGCAGTTCTTC,CASGKTSGRNNEQFF
TRBJ1-2,TRBV11-3,18,.,.,TGTGCCAGCAGCAGACTAGAACATCACACTAGTCGGGGCTATGGCTACACCTTC,CASSRLEHHTSRGYGYTF
TRBJ2-1,TRBV24-1,16,.,TRBD2,TGTGCCACCAGTGATCGGACTAGCCCTCCCAACAATGAGCAGTTCTTC,CATSDRTSPPNNEQFF
TRBJ2-4,TRBV19,16,.,TRBD2,TGTGCCAGTAGTATTGACTGGGGGGGAATCCAAAACATTCAGTACTTC,CASSIDWGGIQNIQYF
TRBJ1-2,TRBV6-1,15,.,.,TGTGCCAGCAGTGAATCTTCGGGGGTATTCTATGGCTACACCTTC,CASSESSGVFYGYTF
TRBJ2-5,TRBV6-5,15,.,.,TGTGCCAGCAGGTTGGAGGGAGAGCCCCAAGAGACCCAGTACTTC,CASRLEGEPQETQYF
TRBJ1-5,TRBV7-8,17,.,.,TGTGCCAGCAGCTTAGGGTTTGCCAGGGCAAGCAATCAGCCCCAGCATTTT,CASSLGFARASNQPQHF
TRBJ2-5,TRBV6-5,15,.,TRBD2,TGTGCCAGCATCCGACTAGCGGGAGGGAGGGAGACCCAGTACTTC,CASIRLAGGRETQYF
TRBJ2-7,TRBV5-1,14,.,.,TGCGCCAGCAGCTTGGCCACAGATCTCTACGAGCAGTACTTC,CASSLATDLYEQYF
TRBJ2-7,TRBV5-1,16,.,TRBD1,TGCGCCAGCAGCTTGACCAGGGGGCTACTATCCTACGAGCAGTACTTC,CASSLTRGLLSYEQYF
TRBJ2-3,TRBV5-4,14,.,.,TGTGCCAGCAGCTTAGCAGGGTCAATGGATACGCAGTATTTT,CASSLAGSMDTQYF
TRBJ1-1,TRBV7-9,14,.,.,TGTGCCAGCAGCTCTTCGCCAGGGAACACTGAAGCTTTCTTT,CASSSSPGNTEAFF
TRBJ1-2,TRBV6-5,15,.,.,TGTGCCAGTGCACCGGATGAATTGGGGCACTATGGCTACACCTTC,CASAPDELGHYGYTF
TRBJ2-2,TRBV5-1,14,.,.,TGCGCCAGCAGCTTATTTACTGACACCGGGGAGCTGTTTTTT,CASSLFTDTGELFF
TRBJ1-2,TRBV19,14,.,TRBD1,TGTGCCAGTAGGCGGGACAGGGTGAACGATGGCTACACCTTC,CASRRDRVNDGYTF
TRBJ1-3,TRBV5-8,15,.,.,TGTGCCAGCAGCTTGGATTGGGGAGGTGGAAACACCATATATTTT,CASSLDWGGGNTIYF
TRBJ2-2,TRBV2,15,.,.,TGTGCCAGCAGTCTCACCCGGGACTTCACCGGGGAGCTGTTTTTT,CASSLTRDFTGELFF
TRBJ2-2,TRBV5-1,16,.,.,TGCGCCAGCAGCTTGACAGCGGACCTGAACACCGGGGAGCTGTTTTTT,CASSLTADLNTGELFF
TRBJ2-7,TRBV5-1,16,.,TRBD2,TGCGCCAGCAGCCCCTGGGGACCGGGAGGGCCGGACGAGCAGTACTTC,CASSPWGPGGPDEQYF
TRBJ1-4,TRBV28,15,.,TRBD1,TGTGCCAGCATTGGGCAACAGGGGGCACGGGAAAAACTGTTTTTT,CASIGQQGAREKLFF
TRBJ1-6,TRBV5-4,13,.,.,TGTGCCAGCAGCTTGGGTCCCTTATCACCCCTCCACTTT,CASSLGPLSPLHF
TRBJ1-1,TRBV29-1,12,.,.,TGCAGCGGATGGACAGCGAACACTGAAGCTTTCTTT,CSGWTANTEAFF
TRBJ1-2,TRBV14,17,.,TRBD1,TGTGCCAGCAGCCAGGACCTAGGACAGGGGCCGCTGATCGGCTACACCTTC,CASSQDLGQGPLIGYTF
TRBJ2-1,TRBV11-3,15,.,TRBD2,TGTGCCAGCAGCCAGAGGACTAGCGGCTACAATGAGCAGTTCTTC,CASSQRTSGYNEQFF
TRBJ2-1,TRBV3-1/TRBV3-2,18,.,TRBD2,TGTGCCAGCAGCCAGGCCGGGACTAGCGGGAGACAAAACAATGAGCAGTTCTTC,CASSQAGTSGRQNNEQFF
TRBJ2-7,TRBV9,15,.,.,TGTGCCAGCAGCGCGCGTGGGGACAACTCCTACGAGCAGTACTTC,CASSARGDNSYEQYF
TRBJ2-5,TRBV5-4,14,.,.,TGTGCCAGCAGCTTTCGGGACAATCAAGAGACCCAGTACTTC,CASSFRDNQETQYF
TRBJ2-3,TRBV5-1,17,.,TRBD2,TGCGCCAGCAGCTTAGATAGCGGGAGGGCCGGCACAGATACGCAGTATTTT,CASSLDSGRAGTDTQYF
TRBJ1-5,TRBV2,14,once,.,TGTGCCAGCGGGCTGGGGGGTAGCAATCAGCCCCAGCATTTT,CASGLGGSNQPQHF
TRBJ2-5,TRBV29-1,12,.,.,TGCAGCGTTGGAGCGAACCAAGAGACCCAGTACTTC,CSVGANQETQYF
TRBJ2-1,TRBV29-1,13,.,.,TGCAGCGTTGATCCGACAGGCCCCAATGAGCAGTTCTTC,CSVDPTGPNEQFF
TRBJ2-3,TRBV15,12,.,.,TGTGCCACCAGCAGAGACATAGATACGCAGTATTTT,CATSRDIDTQYF
TRBJ1-6,TRBV3-1/TRBV3-2,11,.,.,TGTGCCAGCAGGCTCGGGTCACCCCTCCACTTT,CASRLGSPLHF
TRBJ2-2,TRBV18,15,once,.,TGTGCCAGCTCCCCCGGGACATTGAACACCGGGGAGCTGTTTTTT,CASSPGTLNTGELFF
TRBJ2-1,TRBV6-5,15,.,.,TGTGCCAGCAGTTACGACAGGAGCTCCTACAATGAGCAGTTCTTC,CASSYDRSSYNEQFF
TRBJ2-3,TRBV6-4,15,.,TRBD2,TGTGCCAGCAGCCCTTATCGGGAGGCGACAGATACGCAGTATTTT,CASSPYREATDTQYF
TRBJ2-1,TRBV9,16,.,TRBD2,TGTGCCAGCAGCGTAGGGAGCGGGAGGAGATACAATGAGCAGTTCTTC,CASSVGSGRRYNEQFF
TRBJ2-3,TRBV2,16,once,TRBD2,TGTGCCAGCAACATACTAGCGGGAGTTCTAACAGATACGCAGTATTTT,CASNILAGVLTDTQYF